A single sample gave rise to the 6 T cell receptor beta chains below, sequenced in a study of blood T cell repertoires in COVID-19. The data were produced by immunoSEQ multiplex PCR, yet TCRdb's version contains in-frame clones alone and is incomplete. Of 350,000 to 450,000 clones listed, 85% are singletons. The sequencing input was peripheral blood. These receptors came from a woman between 18 and 29 years old with acute or convalescent COVID-19.

The rearrangement uses TRBV5-1 and TRBJ1-2, with D possibly being TRBD1 (6 bases). The CDR3 is made up of 15 amino acids. Trimming pared 1 base from V and 3 bases from J, leaving 13 bases between. Germline CDR1 SGHRS, CDR2 YFSETQ. The CDR3 sequence is CASSLMQGSDYGYTF. CDR3 coding DNA: TGCGCCAGCAGCTTGATGCAGGGGTCGGACTATGGCTACACCTTC.

The chain combines TRBV5-1 with TRBJ1-2, with 8 bases identical to TRBD1. Germline assignment: CDR1 SGHRS and CDR2 YFSETQ. The CDR3 totals 15 residues. V gave up 2 bases and J gave up 1 base; unmatched junction bases: 4. The CDR3 loop is CASSFGTGLNYGYTF. CDR3 sequence (DNA): TGCGCCAGCAGCTTTGGGACAGGCCTTAACTATGGCTACACCTTC.

This chain uses TRBV9 with TRBJ1-5, with D unresolved. CDR1 and CDR2 from the germline V gene are SGDLS and YYNGEE. With 3 bases removed from V and 0 bases from J, the gap between germline ends came to 7 bases. CDR3 length: 14 amino acids. This CDR3 is CASSATASNQPQHF. The CDR3 DNA is TGTGCCAGCAGCGCTACAGCTAGCAATCAGCCCCAGCATTTT. Drawing the rest from reference TRBV9 and TRBJ1-5, the complete variable domain is DSGVTQTPKHLITATGQRVTLRCSPRSGDLSVYWYQQSLDQGLQFLIQYYNGEERAKGNILERFSAQQFPDLHSELNLSSLELGDSALYFCASSATASNQPQHFGDGTRLSIL.

The chain has TRBV6-1 and TRBJ1-2; 8 nucleotides line up with TRBD1. The CDR3 is made up of 16 amino acids. The germline CDR1 and CDR2 sequences are MNHNS and SASEGT. The V and J ends lost 4 bases and 2 bases, in that order; junction bases with no gene match: 9. CDR3 sequence (DNA): TGTGCCAGCAGTGTAGGGACAGGCGAACTCAACTATGGCTACACCTTC. Its translation is CASSVGTGELNYGYTF.

This chain connects TRBV7-9 to TRBJ2-1, with 12 positions matching TRBD2. The V and J ends lost 10 bases and 5 bases, in that order; junction bases with no gene match: 6. The CDR3 length is 14 residues. Germline CDR1 SEHNR, CDR2 FQNEAQ (reference sequence). The CDR3 nucleotides read TGTGCCATTAGTAGGACTAGCGGGGACAATGAGCAGTTCTTC. Translation: CAISRTSGDNEQFF.

This rearrangement joins TRBV12-3 or TRBV12-4 to TRBJ2-1; D is perhaps TRBD1 (6 bases). This CDR3 spans 11 amino acids. The V gene lost 6 bases and the J gene lost 8 bases, with 8 bases spanning the gap. The DNA for the CDR3 is TGTGCCAGCAGCAGGGGATATGAGCAGTTCTTC. Its translation: CASSRGYEQFF.